This T cell receptor (beta chain) is drawn from a study of OX40 agonist ivuxolimab in advanced cancers. Study-level information: Age averaged around 60 years (range 23 to 79), and roughly 80% were male. Study-wide results and limits: Expanded clones belonging to CD8+ T cells outnumbered, on average, those of CD4+.

The table came from immunoSEQ multiplex PCR; TCRdb's copy has only in-frame clones and leaves some out. There are fewer than 50,000 clones in the sample; 65% to 80% occur only once, and almost 10% lies in the top ten. This clone has just one count. What it binds is not known. V shed 2 bases, J shed 6 bases, and the junction held 9 bases outside the gene matches. This CDR3 is built from 15 residues. In germline, CDR1 is LNHDA, CDR2 SQIVND (reference sequence). The V gene is TRBV19, the J gene TRBJ2-7; 8 bases line up with TRBD1. The specimen comprised CD4+ or CD8+ T cells sorted from blood, sampled in a trial of the OX40 agonist ivuxolimab. The TCR sequence derives from an adult with an advanced solid tumor such as melanoma, head and neck, liver or kidney cancer. In DNA, the CDR3 is TGTGCCAGTAGTATAACGACAGGGGTTCCGGGCGAGCAGTACTTC. Protein product: CASSITTGVPGEQYF.